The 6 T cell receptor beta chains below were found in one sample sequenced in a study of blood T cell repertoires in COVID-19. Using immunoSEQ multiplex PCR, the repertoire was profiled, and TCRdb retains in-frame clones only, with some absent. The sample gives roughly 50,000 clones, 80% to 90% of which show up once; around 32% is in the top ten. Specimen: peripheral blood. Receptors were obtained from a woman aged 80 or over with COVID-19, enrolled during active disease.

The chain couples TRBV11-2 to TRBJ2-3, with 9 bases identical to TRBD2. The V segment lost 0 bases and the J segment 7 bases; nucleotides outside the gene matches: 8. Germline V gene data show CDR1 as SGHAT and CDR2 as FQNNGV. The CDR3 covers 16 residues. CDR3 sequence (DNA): TGTGCCAGCAGCTTAGATTCGCGGGGGGGCATAAATACGCAGTATTTT. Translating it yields CASSLDSRGGINTQYF.

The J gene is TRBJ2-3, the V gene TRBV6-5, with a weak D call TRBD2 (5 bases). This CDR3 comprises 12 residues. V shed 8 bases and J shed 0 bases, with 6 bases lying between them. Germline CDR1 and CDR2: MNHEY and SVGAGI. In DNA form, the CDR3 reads TGTGCCAGCCGAGGGAGCACAGATACGCAGTATTTT. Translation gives CASRGSTDTQYF.

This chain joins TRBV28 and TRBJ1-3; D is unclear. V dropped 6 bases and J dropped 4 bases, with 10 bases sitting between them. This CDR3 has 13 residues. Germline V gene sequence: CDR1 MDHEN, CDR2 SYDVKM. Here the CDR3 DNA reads TGTGCCAGCAGCACGACTCGCGGAAACACCATATATTTT. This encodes CASSTTRGNTIYF.

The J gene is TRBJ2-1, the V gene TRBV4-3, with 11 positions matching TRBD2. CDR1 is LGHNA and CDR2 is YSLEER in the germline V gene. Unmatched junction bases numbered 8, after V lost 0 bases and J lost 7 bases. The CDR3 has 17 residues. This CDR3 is CASSQDLLAGGGNEQFF. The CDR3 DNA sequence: TGCGCCAGCAGCCAAGATCTCCTAGCGGGAGGTGGGAATGAGCAGTTCTTC.

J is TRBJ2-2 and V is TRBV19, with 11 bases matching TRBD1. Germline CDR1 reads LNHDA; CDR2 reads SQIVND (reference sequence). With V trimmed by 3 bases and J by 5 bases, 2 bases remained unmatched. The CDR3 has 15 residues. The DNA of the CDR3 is TGTGCCAGTAGTATGGGGACAGGGGGGACCGGGGAGCTGTTTTTT. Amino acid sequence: CASSMGTGGTGELFF.

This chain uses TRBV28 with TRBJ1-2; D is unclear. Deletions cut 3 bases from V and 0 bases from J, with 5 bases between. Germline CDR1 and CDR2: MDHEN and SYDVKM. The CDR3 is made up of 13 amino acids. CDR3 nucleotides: TGTGCCAGCAGTTTGCTAGCTAACTATGGCTACACCTTC. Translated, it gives CASSLLANYGYTF.